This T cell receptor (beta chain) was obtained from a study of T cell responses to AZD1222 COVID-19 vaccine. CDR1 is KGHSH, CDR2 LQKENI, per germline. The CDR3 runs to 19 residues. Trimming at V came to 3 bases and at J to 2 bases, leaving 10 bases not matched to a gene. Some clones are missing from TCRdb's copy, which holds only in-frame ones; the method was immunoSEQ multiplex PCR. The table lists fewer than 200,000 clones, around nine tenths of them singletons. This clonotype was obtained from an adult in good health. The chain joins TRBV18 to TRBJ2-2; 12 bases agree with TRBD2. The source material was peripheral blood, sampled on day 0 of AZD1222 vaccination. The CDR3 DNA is TGTGCCAGCTCACCCCGAAGGACTAGCGGGAAGGTAAACACCGGGGAGCTGTTTTTT. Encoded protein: CASSPRRTSGKVNTGELFF.